These 30 T cell receptor beta chains were sequenced from one sample in a study of coeliac disease. Measured with immunoSEQ multiplex PCR; TCRdb has only the in-frame clones, and not every one. The sample includes under 3,500 clones, 70% of them seen just once. The sample taken for sequencing was intraepithelial lymphocytes from the gut. The receptors derive from a man between 18 and 29 years old with celiac disease on a gluten-free diet.

The chain couples TRBV4-2 to TRBJ1-4; D remains ambiguous. This CDR3 has 14 residues. Germline assignment: CDR1 LGHNA and CDR2 YNFKEQ. The germline V and J ends were trimmed by 6 bases and 0 bases, with 8 bases remaining between them. The CDR3 bases are TGTGCCAGCAGAACCTACTCAACTAATGAAAAACTGTTTTTT. Translation gives CASRTYSTNEKLFF.

The chain carries TRBV4-3 and TRBJ2-7; TRBD1 agrees at 10 bases. The V segment lost 0 bases and the J segment 5 bases; nucleotides outside the gene matches: 7. Germline CDR1 is LGHNA and CDR2 is YSLEER. The CDR3 covers 16 residues. CDR3 protein: CASSQDLGDRGHEQYF. CDR3 in DNA: TGCGCCAGCAGCCAAGATCTAGGGGACAGGGGACACGAGCAGTACTTC.

By sample share, this clone is large. The V gene is TRBV4-2, the J gene TRBJ2-3; D might be TRBD2 (6 bases). Germline assignment: CDR1 LGHNA and CDR2 YNFKEQ. V was cut by 0 bases and J by 2 bases, with 12 bases left in between. The CDR3 contains 16 residues. CDR3 sequence (DNA): TGTGCCAGCAGCCAAGATCTTAGCGGAATCACAGATACGCAGTATTTT. This codes for CASSQDLSGITDTQYF.

The gene calls are TRBV15 and TRBJ2-1; D possibly corresponds to TRBD2 (6 bases). The ends were cut back, 0 bases at V and 3 bases at J, with 9 bases in the middle. This CDR3 has 15 amino acids. Germline V gene data show CDR1 as LNHNV and CDR2 as YYDKDF (reference sequence). This CDR3 is CATSRDPGVYNEQFF. DNA of the CDR3: TGTGCCACCAGCAGAGATCCGGGGGTCTACAATGAGCAGTTCTTC. Using reference TRBV15 and TRBJ2-1 for the parts outside the CDR3, the full variable domain is DAMVIQNPRYQVTQFGKPVTLSCSQTLNHNVMYWYQQKSSQAPKLLFHYYDKDFNNEADTPDNFQSRRPNTSFCFLDIRSPGLGDTAMYLCATSRDPGVYNEQFFGPGTRLTVL.

This chain joins TRBV19 and TRBJ2-5, with a possible D match to TRBD2 (6 bases). From germline, CDR1 is LNHDA and CDR2 SQIVND (reference sequence). V was pared by 6 bases and J by 4 bases, with 12 bases between. CDR3 length equals 13 residues. The CDR3 sequence is CASSGGRGETQYF. CDR3 coding DNA: TGTGCCAGTAGCGGTGGGCGGGGAGAGACCCAGTACTTC.

This clone was seen a handful of times. The chain links TRBV7-9 to TRBJ2-1; D is uncertain. From germline, CDR1 is SEHNR and CDR2 FQNEAQ (reference sequence). This CDR3 is built from 16 residues. Trimming stripped 4 bases from V and 0 bases from J, with 13 bases between. For the CDR3, the DNA is TGTGCCAGCAGCTCCAATCGACAAAGCTCCTACAATGAGCAGTTCTTC. As protein: CASSSNRQSSYNEQFF.

This rearrangement joins TRBV2 to TRBJ1-1, with 7 positions matching TRBD1. V was pared by 3 bases and J by 0 bases, with 1 base of the junction left unmatched. This CDR3 spans 14 amino acids. Germline CDR1 is SNHLY and CDR2 is FYNNEI. The CDR3 bases are TGTGCCAGCAGTGACACAGGGGTGAACACTGAAGCTTTCTTT. Encoded protein: CASSDTGVNTEAFF.

J is TRBJ2-3 and V is TRBV6-5; 9 bases agree with TRBD2. The J segment lost 5 bases and the V segment lost 6 bases, leaving 6 bases of the junction unmatched. The CDR3 has 14 amino acids. CDR1 is MNHEY, CDR2 SVGAGI, per germline. The CDR3 region is CASRSSGVRDTQYF. The DNA for the CDR3 is TGTGCCAGCAGGTCTAGCGGGGTCAGAGATACGCAGTATTTT.

The V and J genes are TRBV7-2 and TRBJ2-4; D is undetermined. Trimming took 5 bases from V and 10 from J, leaving 18 bases between them. CDR1 SGHTA and CDR2 FQGNSA come from the germline V gene. The CDR3 runs 14 residues. CDR3 sequence: CASSPKIYSWIQYF. The CDR3 coding sequence is TGTGCCAGCAGCCCCAAGATCTATTCGTGGATTCAGTACTTC. The full variable domain, with the rest looked up from reference TRBV7-2 and TRBJ2-4, is GAGVSQSPSNKVTEKGKDVELRCDPISGHTALYWYRQSLGQGLEFLIYFQGNSAPDKSGLPSDRFSAERTGGSVSTLTIQRTQQEDSAVYLCASSPKIYSWIQYFGAGTRLSVL.

The chain recombines TRBV7-2 with TRBJ1-6; 10 bases agree with TRBD1. The CDR3 has 15 residues. From germline, CDR1 is SGHTA and CDR2 FQGNSA. Trimming removed 5 bases from V and 10 bases from J; junction bases left unmatched: 8. The chain's CDR3 is CASSVRDRGGSPLHF. The CDR3 DNA reads TGTGCCAGCAGCGTCCGGGACAGGGGTGGGTCACCCCTCCACTTT.

The V gene is TRBV5-1, the J gene TRBJ2-3, with TRBD2 matching over 13 bases. The CDR3 spans 17 residues. V trimming: 3 bases; J trimming: 5 bases; junction bases outside the gene matches: 9. Germline CDR1 and CDR2: SGHRS and YFSETQ. This CDR3 is CASSSLTSGGAKDTQYF. The CDR3, as DNA: TGCGCCAGCAGCTCGTTAACTAGCGGGGGGGCTAAAGATACGCAGTATTTT. Filled out from reference TRBV5-1 and TRBJ2-3, the complete variable domain reads KAGVTQTPRYLIKTRGQQVTLSCSPISGHRSVSWYQQTPGQGLQFLFEYFSETQRNKGNFPGRFSGRQFSNSRSEMNVSTLELGDSALYLCASSSLTSGGAKDTQYFGPGTRLTVL.

By frequency in the sample, this clone is medium-sized. The CDR3 nucleotides read TGCGCCAGCAGCCAAGGTTGGTTTAGCTCTGGAAACACCATATATTTT. Its protein product is CASSQGWFSSGNTIYF. The V and J genes are TRBV4-3 and TRBJ1-3; D uncertain. CDR1 is LGHNA, CDR2 YSLEER, per germline. Trimming left V 1 base short and J 0 bases short, with 10 bases between. The CDR3 has 16 amino acids.

This chain connects TRBV21-1 to TRBJ2-5; TRBD2, the D gene given by the table, was not confirmed from the DNA. TRBV21-1 is recorded as a pseudogene. The CDR3 runs to 13 residues. As DNA, the CDR3 is TGTGCCAGCAGTAGCGGGGGGGAAGAGACCCAGTACTTC. Translated, it gives CASSSGGEETQYF.

The chain carries TRBV5-1 and TRBJ2-7, with TRBD1 identical over 7 bases. The CDR3 has 15 amino acids. Germline trimming cut 2 bases from V and 2 bases from J; bases unmatched to any gene: 7. Germline-derived CDR1 and CDR2 are SGHRS and YFSETQ. In nucleotides, the CDR3 is TGCGCCAGCAGCTTAGCCGGGACAGAACCCTACGAGCAGTACTTC. This encodes CASSLAGTEPYEQYF.

The chain couples TRBV10-3 to TRBJ2-1; D gene uncertain. V was trimmed by 0 bases and J by 3 bases, leaving 12 bases between them. The CDR3 runs 16 residues. Germline assignment: CDR1 ENHRY and CDR2 SYGVKD. The CDR3 DNA is TGTGCCATCAGTGAGTCTGTTGTGGGCCTCTACAATGAGCAGTTCTTC. It yields the protein CAISESVVGLYNEQFF.

The V call is TRBV5-1, the J call TRBJ1-1; 8 bases are a match to TRBD1. This CDR3 contains 14 residues. Germline V gives CDR1 SGHRS, CDR2 YFSETQ. V gave up 2 bases and J gave up 2 bases; unmatched junction bases: 2. CDR3 residues: CASSLTGGNTEAFF. The CDR3 DNA reads as TGCGCCAGCAGCTTAACAGGGGGAAACACTGAAGCTTTCTTT.

V is TRBV7-3 and J is TRBJ2-1; D is unclear. The CDR3 covers 13 residues. CDR1 is SGHTA and CDR2 is FQGTGA in the germline V gene. Trimming removed 5 bases at V and 6 bases at J, with 11 bases between. This CDR3 reads CASSTHGANEQFF. As DNA, the CDR3 is TGTGCCAGCAGCACTCACGGAGCCAATGAGCAGTTCTTC.

With respect to this clone: Within the sample, other DNA sequences also encode this same CDR3. The J gene is TRBJ2-7, the V gene TRBV9; D is ambiguous. CDR1 is SGDLS, CDR2 YYNGEE, per germline. Trimming removed 0 bases at V and 2 bases at J, with 9 bases between. CDR3 length: 14 amino acids. The DNA for the CDR3 is TGTGCCAGCAGCGTAGGGCAGGTCCCCTACGAGCAGTACTTC. Translated, it gives CASSVGQVPYEQYF.

The CDR3 DNA follows: TGTGCCAGCAGTGCCCAATTGGGACAGGTCCTCTATGGCTACACCTTC. Translation: CASSAQLGQVLYGYTF. The V and J genes are TRBV6-1 and TRBJ1-2; 8 positions match TRBD1. V lost 4 bases to trimming and J lost 4 bases; unmatched junction nucleotides: 11. The CDR3 extends over 16 amino acids. Per the germline V gene, CDR1 is MNHNS and CDR2 is SASEGT.

By share, this clone ranks as large (0.1 to 1%). The rearrangement uses TRBV4-3 and TRBJ2-2, with TRBD1 matching over 8 bases. The CDR3 contains 16 residues. With 3 bases clipped from V and 4 bases from J, the junction kept 7 bases outside the gene matches. Germline lookup yields CDR1 LGHNA and CDR2 YSLEER. CDR3 DNA sequence: TGCGCCAGCAGCCACGATCCCAGGGGGCGCACCGGGGAGCTGTTTTTT. Protein product: CASSHDPRGRTGELFF.

V usage is TRBV28 and J usage is TRBJ2-3, with TRBD2 matching 10 bases. With 6 bases clipped from V and 1 base from J, the junction kept 4 bases outside the gene matches. The CDR3 has 15 amino acids. Germline V gene data show CDR1 as MDHEN and CDR2 as SYDVKM. This CDR3 reads CASSDTSGGTDTQYF. CDR3 nucleotides: TGTGCCAGCAGCGATACTAGCGGGGGCACAGATACGCAGTATTTT.

This clone was seen only once. The CDR3 reads CASSLTSGGSDTQYF. In DNA, the CDR3 is TGTGCCAGCTCGCTAACTAGCGGGGGGTCAGATACGCAGTATTTT. J is TRBJ2-3 and V is TRBV18; 12 bases fit TRBD2. This CDR3 contains 15 residues. The J segment lost 4 bases and the V segment lost 6 bases, leaving 5 bases of the junction unmatched. The germline V gene encodes CDR1 KGHSH and CDR2 LQKENI.

This clone was observed a handful of times. The chain carries TRBV28 and TRBJ1-1; D might be TRBD1 (5 bases). The CDR3 loop spans 12 amino acids. Looked up from germline, CDR1 is MDHEN and CDR2 is SYDVKM. Trimming removed 3 bases at V and 11 bases at J, with 13 bases between. In DNA form, the CDR3 reads TGTGCCAGCAGTTTGTCGGGGGTAAGGGCTTTCTTT. Amino acids: CASSLSGVRAFF.

This clone was counted between two and nine times. The chain links TRBV10-1 to TRBJ2-7; 11 bases align to TRBD1. With 3 bases clipped from V and 3 bases from J, the junction kept 22 bases outside the gene matches. Germline V gives CDR1 WNHNN, CDR2 SYGVQD (reference sequence). The CDR3 is 21 amino acids. The CDR3 spells CASSELEGGGDQDRGLYEQYF. For the CDR3, the DNA is TGCGCCAGCAGTGAATTGGAGGGCGGTGGAGACCAGGACAGGGGGCTCTACGAGCAGTACTTC.

The chain recombines TRBV15 with TRBJ2-1, with 11 nucleotides matching TRBD2. The V and J ends lost 0 bases and 4 bases, in that order; junction bases with no gene match: 2. CDR1 and CDR2 from the germline V gene are LNHNV and YYDKDF (reference sequence). CDR3 length: 16 residues. The CDR3 DNA sequence: TGTGCCACCAGCAGAGATAGCGGGGGGGCTTACAATGAGCAGTTCTTC. Translating gives CATSRDSGGAYNEQFF.

The chain recombines TRBV19 with TRBJ1-4, with TRBD1 matching over 8 bases. The J segment lost 5 bases and the V segment lost 3 bases, leaving 2 bases of the junction unmatched. CDR3 size: 14 residues. Germline-derived CDR1 and CDR2 are LNHDA and SQIVND (reference sequence). The CDR3 sequence: CASSIRQGNEKLFF. For the CDR3, the DNA is TGTGCCAGTAGTATCCGACAGGGGAATGAAAAACTGTTTTTT.

This clone appeared a single time. The chain joins TRBV6-1 to TRBJ2-6; the match to TRBD1 covers 10 bases. The CDR3 has 14 amino acids. Germline V lookup: CDR1 MNHNS, CDR2 SASEGT. With V trimmed by 3 bases and J by 8 bases, 1 base remained unmatched. The CDR3 DNA follows: TGTGCCAGCAGTGAGACAGGGGGCACCAACGTCCTGACTTTC. Translation: CASSETGGTNVLTF.

This chain links TRBV7-9 with TRBJ2-1, with a possible D match to TRBD1 (8 bases). This CDR3 is 15 amino acids long. V lost 3 bases to trimming and J lost 10 bases, with 19 bases between them. Germline CDR1 and CDR2: SEHNR and FQNEAQ (reference sequence). The CDR3 spells CASSFTGGGFTEQFF. The DNA for the CDR3 is TGTGCCAGCAGCTTCACAGGGGGGGGTTTCACGGAGCAGTTCTTC.

V and J are TRBV5-1 and TRBJ2-1; 10 nucleotides align to TRBD1. Germline trimming cut 1 base from V and 5 bases from J; bases unmatched to any gene: 6. Germline V gene sequence: CDR1 SGHRS, CDR2 YFSETQ. The length of the CDR3 is 16 residues. The CDR3 DNA follows: TGCGCCAGCAGCTTGATGTCGGGACAGGGGAACAATGAGCAGTTCTTC. It translates to CASSLMSGQGNNEQFF.

The chain couples TRBV5-1 to TRBJ2-7; 10 bases are a match to TRBD2. After removal of 0 bases from V and 4 bases from J, the junction contained 4 bases not matched to a gene. Germline loops: CDR1 SGHRS, CDR2 YFSETQ. The CDR3 spans 15 residues. CDR3 region: CASSLETSGVYEQYF. The DNA of the CDR3 is TGCGCCAGCAGCTTGGAAACTAGCGGGGTGTACGAGCAGTACTTC.